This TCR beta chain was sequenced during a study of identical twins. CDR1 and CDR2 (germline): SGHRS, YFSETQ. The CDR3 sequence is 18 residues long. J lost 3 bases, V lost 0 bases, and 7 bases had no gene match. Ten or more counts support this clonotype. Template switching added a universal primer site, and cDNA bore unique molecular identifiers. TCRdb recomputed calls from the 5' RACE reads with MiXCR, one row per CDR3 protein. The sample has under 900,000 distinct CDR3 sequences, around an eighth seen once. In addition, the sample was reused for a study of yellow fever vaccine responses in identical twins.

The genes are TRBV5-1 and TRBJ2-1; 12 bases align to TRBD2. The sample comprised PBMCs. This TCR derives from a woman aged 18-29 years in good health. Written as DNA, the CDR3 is TGCGCCAGCAGCTTGGGAACCATACTAGCGGGAGGCTACAATGAGCAGTTCTTC. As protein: CASSLGTILAGGYNEQFF.